This T cell receptor beta chain was recovered during a study of cytomegalovirus exposure and HLA in healthy donors. Study-level findings and limits: Later on, an analysis showed TCR association rates differing by HLA locus, with DRB1 the most and HLA-C the fewest.

V dropped 5 bases and J dropped 2; count of bases not matched to a gene: 4. Germline V CDR1 and CDR2: SGHRS, YFSETQ. This CDR3 is 16 amino acids long. Every donor was a healthy person donating bone marrow. The PCR employed 60 Vbeta primers together with 13 Jbeta primers. The table came from immunoSEQ multiplex PCR; TCRdb's copy has only in-frame clones and leaves some out. The sample includes about 170,000 clones, about three quarters of them seen just once. With respect to this clone: Its matching antigen is unknown.

J is TRBJ2-6 and V is TRBV5-1; TRBD1 agrees at 10 bases. This sequence was found in a woman aged 45 to 65 in good health and CMV-seropositive. The material sequenced was PBMCs. In DNA, the CDR3 is TGCGCCAGCAGACCGACAGGGGGCGCTGGGGCCAACGTCCTGACTTTC. The encoded protein is CASRPTGGAGANVLTF.